One sample yielded the 19 T cell receptor beta chains listed below, sequenced in a study of cytomegalovirus exposure and HLA in healthy donors. With 60 Vbeta and 13 Jbeta primers, the PCR was carried out. Some clones are missing from TCRdb's copy, which holds only in-frame ones; the method was immunoSEQ multiplex PCR. The sample shows some 100,000 clones, about 79% of them seen only once. Sequencing used PBMCs. The receptors come from a male donor in good health and CMV-seropositive.

The chain recombines TRBV30 with TRBJ1-3; D possibly corresponds to TRBD1 (5 bases). CDR3 length: 12 residues. Germline values: CDR1 GTSNPN, CDR2 SVGIG (reference sequence). The ends were cut back, 7 bases at V and 5 bases at J, with 12 bases in the middle. The CDR3 DNA sequence: TGTGCCTCGGAGGGGTCTCGAAACACCATATATTTT. This codes for CASEGSRNTIYF.

A few counts support this clone. The chain has TRBV25-1 and TRBJ1-1; 7 nucleotides agree with TRBD1. V was pared by 3 bases and J by 8 bases, with 6 bases of the junction left unmatched. The germline gives CDR1 MGHDK, CDR2 SYGVNS. CDR3 size: 13 residues. Here the CDR3 DNA reads TGTGCCAGCAGTGAGACCGACAGGGCCGAAGCTTTCTTT. Residues: CASSETDRAEAFF. Full variable domain (missing parts from reference TRBV25-1 and TRBJ1-1): EADIYQTPRYLVIGTGKKITLECSQTMGHDKMYWYQQDPGMELHLIHYSYGVNSTEKGDLSSESTVSRIRTEHFPLTLESARPSHTSQYLCASSETDRAEAFFGQGTRLTVV.

This clone has only a few counts. A junction boundary mismatches the germline segment, possibly from a read error. The chain links TRBV7-9 to TRBJ2-3; 8 bases are shared with TRBD2. Germline lookup yields CDR1 SEHNR and CDR2 FQNEAQ (reference sequence). CDR3 length: 16 amino acids. CDR3 in DNA: TGTTCCAGCAGCCAAATAATTGGCAGCGGGGGAGATACGCAGTATTTT. Protein product: CSSSQIIGSGGDTQYF.

This rearrangement joins TRBV30 to TRBJ2-3, with D unresolved. Germline-derived CDR1 and CDR2 are GTSNPN and SVGIG (reference sequence). Deletions cut 2 bases from V and 11 bases from J, with 11 bases between. The CDR3 runs 11 residues. CDR3: CAWSWRVGQYF. The CDR3 region has the DNA TGTGCCTGGAGTTGGAGAGTTGGGCAGTATTTT.

The table lists this clone with a count of one. An end of the junction differs from the germline gene, which may be a read error. The V and J genes are TRBV6-5 and TRBJ1-3, with D possibly being TRBD1 (5 bases). The V gene's germline CDR1 is MNHEY and CDR2 SVGAGI. The length of the CDR3 is 15 residues. CDR3 in amino acids: CASSTGGAVGNTKYF. DNA for the CDR3: TGTGCCAGCAGTACAGGAGGGGCAGTTGGAAACACCAAATATTTT.

The chain is built from TRBV5-1 and TRBJ1-1, with D maybe TRBD1 (6 bases). The CDR3 has 14 residues. Trimming shortened V by 3 bases and J by 3 bases, and 12 bases separated the two germline ends. CDR1 and CDR2 (germline): SGHRS, YFSETQ. In nucleotides, the CDR3 is TGCGCCAGCAGCTCACAGGGAACGCACACTGAAGCTTTCTTT. As protein: CASSSQGTHTEAFF.

The chain uses TRBV9 and TRBJ2-3, with TRBD2 matching over 10 bases. The CDR3 is 17 amino acids. The germline gives CDR1 SGDLS, CDR2 YYNGEE. J gave up 4 bases and V 0 bases, and 8 bases lay outside the gene matches. This chain's CDR3 is CASSVESTSGAADTQYF. CDR3 nucleotide sequence: TGTGCCAGCAGCGTAGAATCCACTAGCGGGGCGGCAGATACGCAGTATTTT.

The chain has TRBV6-1 and TRBJ2-6, with TRBD1 identical over 7 bases. The CDR3 is 17 residues long. The V and J ends lost 1 base and 0 bases, in that order; junction bases with no gene match: 3. Germline CDR1 MNHNS, CDR2 SASEGT. CDR3 bases: TGTGCCAGCAGTGAAGGACAGGGATTCTCTGGGGCCAACGTCCTGACTTTC. Encoded protein: CASSEGQGFSGANVLTF.

J is TRBJ2-7 and V is TRBV20-1, with D possibly matching TRBD1 (5 bases). The CDR3 has 11 amino acids. V was cut by 6 bases and J by 5 bases, with 11 bases left in between. Looked up from germline, CDR1 is DFQATT and CDR2 is SNEGSKA (reference sequence). CDR3 in DNA: TGCAGTGCCAATAAGGGGCACGAGCAGTACTTC. It specifies CSANKGHEQYF.

This chain connects TRBV7-2 to TRBJ1-1; 9 bases map to TRBD1. Germline assignment: CDR1 SGHTA and CDR2 FQGNSA. This CDR3 spans 14 amino acids. The J segment lost 11 bases and the V segment lost 1 base, leaving 8 bases of the junction unmatched. The CDR3 DNA reads as TGTGCCAGCAGCTTAGAGGGGGGGACAGGGTGGGCTTTCTTT. It is translated as CASSLEGGTGWAFF.

V usage is TRBV29-1 and J usage is TRBJ2-3; TRBD1 agrees at 8 bases. This CDR3 contains 15 residues. Germline loops: CDR1 SQVTM, CDR2 ANQGSEA. The ends lost 5 bases at V and 2 bases at J; junction bases unmatched: 9. CDR3 sequence (DNA): TGCAGCGTTCTAGACAGGGGATGGTACACAGATACGCAGTATTTT. It codes for CSVLDRGWYTDTQYF.

The chain joins TRBV12-5 to TRBJ1-1; D is unclear. V shed 2 bases and J shed 6 bases, with 19 bases lying between them. The V gene's germline CDR1 is LGHNT and CDR2 FRNRAP. The CDR3 is 16 amino acids. The CDR3: CASGLLGGGRAAEAFF. The CDR3 bases are TGTGCTAGTGGTTTGTTGGGAGGTGGACGGGCGGCTGAAGCTTTCTTT. The variable domain in full, completed from reference TRBV12-5 and TRBJ1-1, reads DARVTQTPRHKVTEMGQEVTMRCQPILGHNTVFWYRQTMMQGLELLAYFRNRAPLDDSGMPKDRFSAEMPDATLATLKIQPSEPRDSAVYFCASGLLGGGRAAEAFFGQGTRLTVV.

This chain uses TRBV5-4 with TRBJ1-2, with TRBD1 identical over 8 bases. The length of the CDR3 is 12 residues. Germline lookup yields CDR1 SGHNT and CDR2 YYREEE (reference sequence). With 1 base clipped from V and 8 bases from J, the junction kept 1 base outside the gene matches. CDR3 DNA: TGTGCCAGCAGCTTGAGGACAGGGGGCTACACCTTC. This gives the protein CASSLRTGGYTF.

The CDR3 loop is CASKPTGGISYTF. CDR3 DNA: TGCGCCAGCAAACCGACAGGTGGTATTAGCTACACCTTC. The chain is built from TRBV4-1 and TRBJ1-2; TRBD1 is a possible D gene (6 bases). Germline CDR1 reads MGHRA; CDR2 reads YSYEKL. Trimming left V 7 bases short and J 9 bases short, with 18 bases between. This CDR3 is built from 13 residues.

The CDR3 DNA sequence: TGTGCCAGCAGCTTAGGTGCGGGGGCCGGGGCCAACGTCCTGACTTTC. Protein product: CASSLGAGAGANVLTF. The chain recombines TRBV7-2 with TRBJ2-6, with D possibly being TRBD2 (7 bases). The V and J ends lost 1 base and 4 bases respectively, with 11 bases between them. The CDR3 is made up of 16 amino acids. Germline V gene data show CDR1 as SGHTA and CDR2 as FQGNSA.

The chain couples TRBV10-1 to TRBJ1-6; maybe TRBD1 (6 bases). Trimming took 3 bases from V and 6 from J, leaving 24 bases between them. The CDR3 length is 19 residues. Germline CDR1 WNHNN, CDR2 SYGVQD (reference sequence). The CDR3 coding sequence is TGCGCCAGCAGTGACCCACAAGGGCGGACAGTTGGACCTAATTCACCCCTCCACTTT. Its protein is CASSDPQGRTVGPNSPLHF.

The rearrangement uses TRBV7-2 and TRBJ2-5, with 14 bases aligning to TRBD2. Germline trimming cut 5 bases from V and 5 bases from J; bases unmatched to any gene: 7. Germline V lookup: CDR1 SGHTA, CDR2 FQGNSA. This CDR3 region has 16 residues. The CDR3, as DNA: TGTGCCAGCAGCCCGAGGACTAGCGGGGGGAGGGAGACCCAGTACTTC. This codes for CASSPRTSGGRETQYF.

The rearrangement joins TRBV1 to TRBJ1-2; the table's D gene call, TRBD1, was not cross checked with the DNA. TRBV1 is an annotated pseudogene. This CDR3 contains 16 residues. CDR3 bases: TGCACCAGCAGCCTAGGACAGTACGGGACGAACTATGGCTACACCTTC. Protein sequence: CTSSLGQYGTNYGYTF.

A single count supports this clone. The rearrangement links TRBV4-1 to TRBJ1-1, with TRBD1 identical over 7 bases. Germline V gene data show CDR1 as MGHRA and CDR2 as YSYEKL. This CDR3 comprises 16 residues. V gave up 1 base and J gave up 4 bases; unmatched junction bases: 9. The CDR3 DNA reads as TGCGCCAGCAGCCAAGTTTCCGGACAGGTTGGCACTGAAGCTTTCTTT. It specifies CASSQVSGQVGTEAFF.